The clone carrying this T cell receptor (beta chain) was detected ten times or more. Profiled with immunoSEQ multiplex PCR; TCRdb holds only in-frame clones, not every one. This table holds roughly 4,000 clones, roughly 21% found once. Germline loops: CDR1 SGHVT, CDR2 SQSDAQ. Trimming took off 4 bases at V and 3 bases at J, with 10 bases between the two ends. The CDR3 is 13 residues long. The data originate from a study of sequential checkpoint blockade in melanoma. Treatment noted: randomized to nivolumab then ipilimumab (arm A) or the reverse (arm B). No patient had prior DNA-damaging chemotherapy. The chain has TRBV7-4 and TRBJ2-7, with a possible D match to TRBD1 (6 bases). The specimen comprised tumor tissue (inferred from file names), sampled from a patient given nivolumab and ipilimumab in sequence. The clonotype originates from a human donor with melanoma. CDR3 protein: CASSYGQLYEQYV. For the CDR3, the DNA is TGTGCCAGCAGCTATGGACAGCTCTACGAGCAGTACGTC.